The next 15 T cell receptor beta chains were all read from a single sample in a study of control samples from healthy donors and cancer patients. Clones were sequenced by immunoSEQ multiplex PCR, and TCRdb holds only the in-frame ones, with some missing. This table holds some 150,000 clones, approximately 94% found once. The sample taken for sequencing was PBMCs. Every receptor here comes from a man aged 60 to 75 with colorectal cancer.

This chain uses TRBV29-1 with TRBJ1-5, with 9 bases aligning to TRBD1. CDR3 length: 14 residues. With V trimmed by 7 bases and J by 1 base, 5 bases remained unmatched. The germline V gene encodes CDR1 SQVTM and CDR2 ANQGSEA. CDR3 nucleotides: TGCAGCGCAATAGACAGGGGGAGCAATCAGCCCCAGCATTTT. Amino acids: CSAIDRGSNQPQHF.

The V call is TRBV11-2, the J call TRBJ2-7; D perhaps matches TRBD1 (6 bases). The V end lost 5 bases, the J end lost 6 bases, and 14 bases lay between the germline ends. The germline CDR1 and CDR2 sequences are SGHAT and FQNNGV. This CDR3 is built from 13 residues. DNA of the CDR3: TGTGCCAGCAGCCCCGGACAGCCTGGCGAGCAGTACTTC. Protein product: CASSPGQPGEQYF.

This chain uses TRBV30 with TRBJ1-2, with 9 bases lining up with TRBD1. This CDR3 is built from 12 residues. The ends lost 4 bases at V and 8 bases at J; junction bases unmatched: 5. Germline V gene lookup returns CDR1 GTSNPN and CDR2 SVGIG (reference sequence). This CDR3 is CAWTGTGSGYTF. The DNA for the CDR3 is TGTGCCTGGACCGGGACAGGGTCAGGCTACACCTTC.

The rearrangement uses TRBV27 and TRBJ2-2; D possibly corresponds to TRBD1 (6 bases). The length of the CDR3 is 17 residues. Deletions cut 6 bases from V and 5 bases from J, with 22 bases between. Germline CDR1 and CDR2: MNHEY and SMNVEV (reference sequence). In nucleotides, the CDR3 is TGTGCCAGCAGCAAACGTCCACAGGGCTCGGGGACCGGGGAGCTGTTTTTT. As protein: CASSKRPQGSGTGELFF.

This clone was counted once. The chain links TRBV11-2 to TRBJ1-2; 9 bases are a match to TRBD1. Germline V gene lookup returns CDR1 SGHAT and CDR2 FQNNGV. The CDR3 runs 17 residues. Trimming cost V 1 base and J 4 bases; bases outside gene matches: 10. DNA for the CDR3: TGTGCCAGCAGCTTAGGACCCTCCGGACAGGGGAGCTATGGCTACACCTTC. Translation gives CASSLGPSGQGSYGYTF.

V usage is TRBV5-6 and J usage is TRBJ1-6; a possible D gene is TRBD1 (6 bases). CDR1 and CDR2 from the germline V gene are SGHDT and YYEEEE. Trimming removed 0 bases at V and 1 base at J, with 17 bases between. There are 19 residues in the CDR3. The CDR3 protein is CASSLGTGSELSYNSPLHF. The CDR3 DNA follows: TGTGCCAGCAGCTTGGGAACAGGGTCGGAATTATCCTATAATTCACCCCTCCACTTT.

The chain employs TRBV9 and TRBJ2-3; TRBD2 matches at 8 bases. The CDR3 has 15 residues. After removal of 0 bases from V and 4 bases from J, the junction contained 4 bases not matched to a gene. CDR1 and CDR2 (germline): SGDLS, YYNGEE. The CDR3 DNA sequence: TGTGCCAGCAGCGTAGCGGGGGGGCCCGCAGATACGCAGTATTTT. Translated, it gives CASSVAGGPADTQYF.

This rearrangement joins TRBV29-1 to TRBJ1-1; 8 bases line up with TRBD1. CDR1 is SQVTM and CDR2 is ANQGSEA in the germline V gene. The junction had 4 bases not matched to a gene; V was cut back by 7 bases and J by 0 bases. The length of the CDR3 is 13 residues. This CDR3 is CSAGQVMNTEAFF. CDR3 coding DNA: TGCAGCGCGGGACAGGTGATGAACACTGAAGCTTTCTTT.

This rearrangement joins TRBV7-2 to TRBJ2-1, with a possible D match to TRBD2 (7 bases). V was clipped by 5 bases and J by 4 bases, with 12 bases between them. This CDR3 has 14 residues. CDR1 and CDR2 (germline): SGHTA, FQGNSA. The CDR3 sequence: CASSRGAWYNEQFF. CDR3 coding DNA: TGTGCCAGCAGCCGGGGGGCTTGGTACAATGAGCAGTTCTTC.

This chain uses TRBV18 with TRBJ2-7; the match to TRBD1 covers 7 bases. The CDR3 runs to 14 residues. Trimming took 2 bases from V and 0 from J; bases not matched to a gene: 1. Germline values: CDR1 KGHSH, CDR2 LQKENI. The CDR3 DNA follows: TGTGCCAGCTCACCAACAGGGGACTCCTACGAGCAGTACTTC. This codes for CASSPTGDSYEQYF.

The gene calls are TRBV5-1 and TRBJ2-5; 9 bases are a match to TRBD2. From germline, CDR1 is SGHRS and CDR2 YFSETQ. Losses at the gene ends were 3 bases for V and 1 base for J; bases not matched to a gene: 7. This CDR3 region has 16 residues. The chain's CDR3 is CASSSAGGLGQETQYF. CDR3 in DNA: TGCGCCAGCAGCTCGGCGGGGGGGCTCGGCCAAGAGACCCAGTACTTC. Complete variable domain (other parts from reference TRBV5-1 and TRBJ2-5): KAGVTQTPRYLIKTRGQQVTLSCSPISGHRSVSWYQQTPGQGLQFLFEYFSETQRNKGNFPGRFSGRQFSNSRSEMNVSTLELGDSALYLCASSSAGGLGQETQYFGPGTRLLVL.

V is TRBV19 and J is TRBJ1-4; D is undetermined. The CDR3 is made up of 14 amino acids. CDR1 LNHDA and CDR2 SQIVND come from the germline V gene (reference sequence). The germline V and J ends were trimmed by 3 bases and 7 bases, with 12 bases remaining between them. Written as DNA, the CDR3 is TGTGCCAGTAGTATTGGCAGGACCCTTGAAAAACTGTTTTTT. Its translation: CASSIGRTLEKLFF.

This chain connects TRBV7-8 to TRBJ1-5, with D unclear. V was trimmed by 10 bases and J by 0 bases, leaving 13 bases between them. CDR1 is SGHVS and CDR2 is FQNEAQ in the germline V gene. CDR3 length: 14 residues. For the CDR3, the DNA is TGTGCCACCGAGGAGTTGCATAGCAATCAGCCCCAGCATTTT. Its translation: CATEELHSNQPQHF.

The chain links TRBV10-2 to TRBJ1-1; D remains unclear. CDR3 size: 14 residues. The germline gives CDR1 WSHSY, CDR2 SAAADI. The V end lost 5 bases, the J end lost 5 bases, and 15 bases lay between the germline ends. CDR3: CASSREAEGTEAFF. Here the CDR3 DNA reads TGCGCCAGCAGTAGGGAGGCAGAGGGTACTGAAGCTTTCTTT.

The chain combines TRBV29-1 with TRBJ1-1; no firm D call. V was pared by 5 bases and J by 0 bases, with 7 bases between. From germline, CDR1 is SQVTM and CDR2 ANQGSEA. The CDR3 is 12 residues long. The CDR3, as DNA: TGCAGCGTTCGTCAGGTGAACACTGAAGCTTTCTTT. Amino acids: CSVRQVNTEAFF.